The 13 T cell receptor beta chains presented below share a single source sample, sequenced in a study of cytomegalovirus exposure and HLA in healthy donors. Both 60 Vbeta primers and 13 Jbeta primers went into the PCR. TCRdb's copy holds only in-frame clones and misses some; the assay was immunoSEQ multiplex PCR. The sample carries tens of thousands of clones, around 77% recorded once. Material for sequencing was PBMCs. These receptors all come from a man aged 25-40 years in good health and CMV-seronegative.

The V and J genes are TRBV12-5 and TRBJ1-5; D is unresolved. The germline CDR1 and CDR2 sequences are LGHNT and FRNRAP. This CDR3 spans 16 amino acids. V lost 1 base and J 4 bases, leaving 14 bases between the germline ends. The CDR3 is CASGLGGKGGNQPQHF. DNA of the CDR3: TGTGCTAGTGGTTTGGGGGGTAAAGGAGGGAATCAGCCCCAGCATTTT.

The chain has TRBV18 and TRBJ2-2; weak D call: TRBD1 (6 bases). Deletions cut 3 bases from V and 4 bases from J, with 9 bases between. This CDR3 contains 14 residues. Germline V CDR1 and CDR2: KGHSH, LQKENI. The CDR3 loop reads CASSPDSFTGELFF. The CDR3 nucleotides read TGTGCCAGCTCACCGGACAGCTTCACCGGGGAGCTGTTTTTT.

The chain has TRBV6-5 and TRBJ2-2; tentative D call: TRBD1 (5 bases). V was trimmed by 6 bases and J by 3 bases, leaving 8 bases between them. The CDR3 totals 13 residues. The V gene's germline CDR1 is MNHEY and CDR2 SVGAGI. CDR3 in DNA: TGTGCCAGCAGGACAGACTACACCGGGGAGCTGTTTTTT. It specifies CASRTDYTGELFF.

The chain couples TRBV7-6 to TRBJ1-3, with D perhaps TRBD1 (5 bases). The V gene lost 3 bases and the J gene lost 0 bases, with 9 bases spanning the gap. The CDR3 has 15 amino acids. Germline loops: CDR1 SGHVS, CDR2 FNYEAQ. The CDR3 loop reads CASSLGLNSGNTIYF. CDR3 DNA sequence: TGTGCCAGCAGCTTGGGACTGAACTCTGGAAACACCATATATTTT.

In its sample, this clone was seen a few times. This rearrangement joins TRBV11-2 to TRBJ2-3, with TRBD2 identical over 7 bases. There are 13 residues in the CDR3. The ends lost 4 bases at V and 4 bases at J; junction bases unmatched: 2. Germline loops: CDR1 SGHAT, CDR2 FQNNGV. This chain's CDR3 is CASSSAGADTQYF. In DNA form, the CDR3 reads TGTGCCAGCAGCTCGGCGGGGGCAGATACGCAGTATTTT.

This clone occurred a few times. The chain couples TRBV11-2 to TRBJ2-7; TRBD2 matches 8 bases. Germline CDR1 reads SGHAT; CDR2 reads FQNNGV. The length of the CDR3 is 15 residues. With V trimmed by 3 bases and J by 5 bases, 9 bases remained unmatched. The CDR3 nucleotides are TGTGCCAGCAGCTTCCTCAGCGGGAGTGGGGACGAGCAGTACTTC. Amino acids: CASSFLSGSGDEQYF.

This clone was counted a few times. This chain uses TRBV19 with TRBJ2-7; D remains unclear. This CDR3 has 16 residues. V lost 0 bases and J 1 base, leaving 13 bases between the germline ends. Germline V gives CDR1 LNHDA, CDR2 SQIVND (reference sequence). The CDR3 here is CASSIEWPAVSYEQYF. CDR3 nucleotide sequence: TGTGCCAGTAGTATAGAATGGCCTGCGGTTTCCTACGAGCAGTACTTC.

V is TRBV6-5 and J is TRBJ1-2, with D unresolved. The V gene's germline CDR1 is MNHEY and CDR2 SVGAGI. This CDR3 has 13 residues. V was cut by 1 base and J by 9 bases, with 12 bases left in between. CDR3 nucleotides: TGTGCCAGCAGTTACTTGGGAGCGCGGAGCTACACCTTC. Protein product: CASSYLGARSYTF.

This clone turned up a few times. The rearrangement uses TRBV19 and TRBJ1-2; TRBD1 might be the D (6 bases). This CDR3 has 13 amino acids. With 5 bases removed from V and 5 bases from J, the gap between germline ends came to 12 bases. Germline V gene sequence: CDR1 LNHDA, CDR2 SQIVND (reference sequence). CDR3 sequence reads: CASSPDGQYGYTF. The DNA for the CDR3 is TGTGCCAGTAGTCCCGACGGACAGTATGGCTACACCTTC.

V is TRBV4-2 and J is TRBJ1-5; 8 positions match TRBD1. With V trimmed by 0 bases and J by 5 bases, 9 bases remained unmatched. This CDR3 comprises 17 residues. Germline V gene lookup returns CDR1 LGHNA and CDR2 YNFKEQ. The CDR3 reads CASSQDLDREGDQPQHF. In DNA form, the CDR3 reads TGTGCCAGCAGCCAAGATCTGGACAGGGAGGGAGATCAGCCCCAGCATTTT.

The genes are TRBV7-9 and TRBJ2-3; 8 nucleotides align to TRBD2. This CDR3 spans 18 amino acids. From germline, CDR1 is SEHNR and CDR2 FQNEAQ (reference sequence). Unmatched junction bases numbered 15, after V lost 3 bases and J lost 4 bases. CDR3 in amino acids: CASSFLLGPGLVSDTQYF. CDR3 DNA sequence: TGTGCCAGCAGCTTCTTATTGGGTCCGGGACTAGTATCAGATACGCAGTATTTT.

CDR3 protein: CAISRTSGRSRTDTQYF. The CDR3 DNA reads as TGTGCCATCAGTCGGACTAGCGGGCGATCCCGCACAGATACGCAGTATTTT. V and J are TRBV10-3 and TRBJ2-3; 11 bases align to TRBD2. The ends lost 5 bases at V and 1 base at J; junction bases unmatched: 8. The germline gives CDR1 ENHRY, CDR2 SYGVKD. The CDR3 totals 17 residues.

This clone appeared a single time. This chain uses TRBV7-9 with TRBJ2-6; the D gene is possibly TRBD2 (6 bases). The germline V gene has CDR1 SEHNR and CDR2 FQNEAQ (reference sequence). The ends were cut back, 5 bases at V and 0 bases at J, with 20 bases in the middle. This CDR3 has 19 residues. The CDR3, as DNA: TGTGCCAGCAGCAGAGGGACGGGAGAGACTTACTCTGGGGCCAACGTCCTGACTTTC. Its protein is CASSRGTGETYSGANVLTF.